The entry that follows covers one T cell receptor beta chain sequence. Which antigen it targets is not known. Base quality data are lacking; no much larger clone is found one base away. This specimen belongs to a study of naive and memory T cell subsets (TCRdb year 2017). Looking at the study overall: An open-source, UMI-based TCR alpha and beta sequencing pipeline was applied to sorted naive and memory peripheral blood T cell subsets. The results of the functional CMV T cell responses matched the IgG serology results in every case. RNA was DNase-treated and reverse transcribed with TCR constant-region primers, mostly using SuperScript III. Here is what the overall study found, with its caveats: Once error correction was done, more than 90% of naive TCR sequences showed up just once, which made the naive abundance distributions much steeper than those of the memory subsets. The repertoire findings for the naive and memory subsets could not be validated against a ground truth because none was available. TCR abundance followed a power law with an exponent that was different for naive and memory subsets but consistent across the three individuals. Single alpha or beta chain sequences, rather than paired alpha/beta receptors, were used to define clonotypes. In both CD4 and CD8 cells, the Gini index increased while Shannon and inverse Simpson diversity decreased from naive through CM, EM and EMRA. RNA-based TCR counts may be affected by expression changes linked to T cell activation and differentiation.

Libraries were prepared through UMI-ligation and nested PCR. An equimolar mix of two oligonucleotides covering both TRBC1 and TRBC2 was used as the beta constant-region primer. The ligated cDNA went through four rounds of PCR with nested alpha and beta constant-region primers together with the SP2 primer. T4 RNA ligase 1 ligated a single-stranded oligonucleotide carrying the SP2 primer and a 12-nucleotide UMI to the cDNA 3' end. Incubation of the ligation reaction was carried out at 16 degrees C for about 20-24 hours. To avoid over-amplification, PCR2 was usually performed as a SYBR Green qPCR and halted once a predetermined threshold was reached. Agencourt AMPure XP magnetic beads were used for all purifications after the first. Library amounts were measured by Qubit and library quality was assessed on a TapeStation, where the main peak was expected at around 650 bp. Pooled libraries were sequenced on an Illumina MiSeq with v2 2x251 paired-end kits, typically giving about 0.95-2.2 million reads per sample. Libraries were pooled at 4 nM per sample, and 5-7% PhiX was added to improve cluster recognition. As for the authors' bioinformatics: FASTQ reads processed by Demultiplexor were assigned V and J genes by Decombinator through tag matching that tolerated a single base-pair mismatch. UMIs were used by Collapsinator to correct both sequencing errors and frequency errors arising from PCR heterogeneity. TCRs were translated and CDR3s were extracted from the conserved cysteine to the FGXG phenylalanine by CDR3Translator, with non-productive sequences being flagged. Gini, Shannon entropy and inverse Simpson indices were calculated on repertoires that had been subsampled to equal numbers of UMI-defined TCRs. Clonotype abundance distributions were fitted to a power law by maximum likelihood within the linear range. When run on a single naive CD8 sample, MIGEC and the pipeline yielded similar UMI counts, similar unique TCR numbers and similar clonal distributions. Repertoires were searched for about 7,300 CMV-associated CDR3 sequences compiled from VDJdb and a published dataset. TCRdb redid the processing of the public reads, applying fastp at Q25 and MiXCR, and retained in-frame beta chains. Rows matching on CDR3 protein sequence are summarized as one entry with the most common DNA and genes. The V and J calls here are based on TCRdb, not the publication. Here the sample has about 23,000 distinct CDR3 sequences; more than 7% occur a single time. The ten top clones hold 22% of the sample.

CDR1 and CDR2 are drawn from the germline V gene: MNHNS, SASEGT. V is clipped by 8 bases and J by 6 bases, and the sequence between their germline boundaries is 13 bases long. Counted from cysteine to phenylalanine, this CDR3 has 13 amino acids. Here the CDR3 DNA is all that survives: 39 bases in frame from base 1. From the second PCR step onward, the TCR alpha chain libraries and the TCR beta chain libraries were amplified separately. CMV status of each donor was established by measuring IFNgamma production from CD4+ T cells after fresh PBMCs were stimulated overnight with CMV viral lysate. CD4 T cells were positively selected using Miltenyi beads, after which CD8 T cells were positively selected from the CD4-negative fraction. Cells were stained for CD3, CD4, CD8, CD45RA, CD27 and a live/dead dye and were sorted on a BD Aria II into four subsets based on CD45RA and CD27. A few healthy volunteers provided blood, and each donor's sample was split into CD4 and CD8 T cells and then further divided into four differentiation subsets. Roughly 120 ml of peripheral blood was collected from each donor, and PBMC were isolated from the blood using Ficoll-Paque PLUS density-gradient centrifugation. The sorted cells were lysed in RLT buffer, after which RNA was extracted using a Qiagen RNeasy kit and kept at -80 degrees C.

The receptor was derived from a human donor in good health. This sequence uses TRBV6-1 and TRBJ2-2, with TRBD1 tentatively as D gene (6 bases match). Specimen: central memory CD8+ T cells from blood. What the cell subset or site label conveys for this sample: central memory, CD45RA- CD27+. The bases are TGTGCCAGCCCGTCGACAGGCCCCGGGGAGCTGTTTTTT. It translates as CASPSTGPGELFF.